This T cell receptor beta chain was recorded in a study of T-cell memory formation after mild COVID-19. Study results and limitations: Researchers found some responding clones in pre-infection memory, a sign that cross-reactive memory joined.

As to this clonotype: What it binds is not known.

A 5'RACE reaction primed in the constant segment made cDNA libraries of TCR alpha and TCR beta, and these carried sample barcodes and UMIs. One entry per CDR3 protein, called by TCRdb with MiXCR from the 5' RACE reads. The sample yields 350,000 to 400,000 distinct CDR3 sequences, 14% seen once. Germline values: CDR1 SEHNR, CDR2 FQNEAQ (reference sequence). The V segment lost 5 bases and the J segment 8 bases; nucleotides outside the gene matches: 10. The CDR3 is 16 residues long. V usage is TRBV7-9 and J usage is TRBJ2-4; 12 bases are a match to TRBD2. The receptor comes from a man younger than 30 who had mild COVID-19 (a few samples of this study predate the infection). Cell type and time point are not known. The sample comprised PBMCs or a T cell subset sorted from them (not recorded which). For the CDR3, the DNA is TGTGCCAGCAGCGTCGGACTAGCGGGGACTGCAGACATTCAGTACTTC. This translates into CASSVGLAGTADIQYF.